These T cell receptor beta chains were read from a single sample in a study of blood T cell repertoires in COVID-19. The assay was immunoSEQ multiplex PCR, and TCRdb's table has in-frame clones only and misses some. Of approximately 77,000 clones in the sample, 80% were seen once. The sample consisted of peripheral blood. The receptors originated from a woman in her 70s with acute or convalescent COVID-19. Each CDR3 is given with its conserved first and last residue. D genes are given only for firm matches. Not every row has a clone size; where given, it reads once, few, many or a size class.

CDR3nt	CDR3aa	v_gene	j_gene	abundance	d_gene
TGTGCCAGCAGCCGGGGACAGGGGGCGCTTTTTTATGGCTACACCTTC	CASSRGQGALFYGYTF	TRBV9	TRBJ1-2	few	TRBD1
TGTGCCAGCAGCCCCAATGACAGGGCTGGGGCCAACGTCCTGACTTTC	CASSPNDRAGANVLTF	TRBV5-4	TRBJ2-6	-	TRBD1
TGTGCCAGCAGCGTCCCCGGAGGGCGATACGACACCGGGGAGCTGTTTTTT	CASSVPGGRYDTGELFF	TRBV9	TRBJ2-2	-	-
TGCGCCAGCAGCCTTAGGGGGGAAAAACTGTTTTTT	CASSLRGEKLFF	TRBV5-1	TRBJ1-4	-	-
TGTGCCAGCAGTTCCCCGGGACAGGGGACAACTGAAGCTTTCTTT	CASSSPGQGTTEAFF	TRBV27	TRBJ1-1	-	TRBD1
TGTGCCAGCAGCCTAATGGGGGGAGACGAGCAGTACTTC	CASSLMGGDEQYF	TRBV9	TRBJ2-7	-	-
TGTGCCAGCAGCGTAGCCGGGGGTCGTACCTACAATGAGCAGTTCTTC	CASSVAGGRTYNEQFF	TRBV9	TRBJ2-1	-	-
TGTGCCAGCAGCCCCAGACAGACACCTTCACCCCTCCACTTT	CASSPRQTPSPLHF	TRBV27	TRBJ1-6	-	-
TGTGCCAGCAGCTTGGAGCGGGAGACCTGGGACAGCTACACCTTC	CASSLERETWDSYTF	TRBV5-5	TRBJ1-2	-	-
TGCGCCAGCAGCCGCGGACTAGCGGGGGCTGAGGGAGATACGCAGTATTTT	CASSRGLAGAEGDTQYF	TRBV4-1	TRBJ2-3	-	TRBD2
TGTGCCAGCAGTTACTCGCAGGGTGGGGACACTGAAGCTTTCTTT	CASSYSQGGDTEAFF	TRBV6-5	TRBJ1-1	-	-
TGTGCCAGCAGTTACTCCGGGACAGGGGGGATCTATGGCTACACCTTC	CASSYSGTGGIYGYTF	TRBV27	TRBJ1-2	-	TRBD1
TGTGCCAGCAGTTTATGGGGACAAGATAGCAATCAGCCCCAGCATTTT	CASSLWGQDSNQPQHF	TRBV27	TRBJ1-5	-	-
TGTGCCAGCAGCTTAGTCGTTGCGGGGCAAGAGACCCAGTACTTC	CASSLVVAGQETQYF	TRBV7-2	TRBJ2-5	-	-
TGTGCCAGCTCACCCGGGATTTCGAACACTGAAGCTTTCTTT	CASSPGISNTEAFF	TRBV18	TRBJ1-1	-	-
TGTGCCAGCAGCTCGGACAGCAGGAACTACGAGCAGTACTTC	CASSSDSRNYEQYF	TRBV7-9	TRBJ2-7	-	-
TGTGCCAGCACCTCGGGACTTACCTCTGAGCAGTTCTTC	CASTSGLTSEQFF	TRBV7-9	TRBJ2-1	once	-
TGTGCCACTTTTCTGGGAAACACCATATATTTT	CATFLGNTIYF	TRBV19	TRBJ1-3	-	-
TGTGCCAGCAGCTCCAAATTAGCGGGGGGGCCTGGAGATACGCAGTATTTT	CASSSKLAGGPGDTQYF	TRBV5-4	TRBJ2-3	-	TRBD2
TGTGCCAGCAGTTACACCGAAACAGGGTTAGGCACTGAAGCTTTCTTT	CASSYTETGLGTEAFF	TRBV6-5	TRBJ1-1	-	-
TGCAGCGTTGAAACTAGCGGGATGGGGAATGAGCAGTTCTTC	CSVETSGMGNEQFF	TRBV29-1	TRBJ2-1	few	TRBD2
TGTGCCAGCAGTTACGTGAGAACTGAAGCTTTCTTT	CASSYVRTEAFF	TRBV6-2/TRBV6-3	TRBJ1-1	few	-
TGTGCCAGCAGCCCTCCGACCTTGCGGGCTAATGAAAAACTGTTTTTT	CASSPPTLRANEKLFF	TRBV7-9	TRBJ1-4	-	-
TGCGCCAGCAGCCAAGGTAGTCCTCGAAATCCTAAGCAGTTCTTC	CASSQGSPRNPKQFF	TRBV4-1	TRBJ2-1	once	-
TGTGCCAGCAAGACAAATCGGGAGGGGCGGAGCACAGATACGCAGTATTTT	CASKTNREGRSTDTQYF	TRBV2	TRBJ2-3	-	TRBD2
TGTGCCAGCAACCACGGGGTCCACGCCAATGAGCAGTTCTTC	CASNHGVHANEQFF	TRBV6-5	TRBJ2-1	-	-
TGTGCCAGCAGTTTTGGGTTAGGGACAGAGGGCGGTCAGCCCCAGCATTTT	CASSFGLGTEGGQPQHF	TRBV5-8	TRBJ1-5	-	TRBD1
TGTGCCAGCAGCCCGACTGGGAATCAGCCCCAGCATTTT	CASSPTGNQPQHF	TRBV7-3	TRBJ1-5	-	-
TGTGCCAGCAGGGCACCCGGCGGGACGGATCAAGAGACCCAGTACTTC	CASRAPGGTDQETQYF	TRBV7-2	TRBJ2-5	-	-
TGTGCCAGCAGTTACGCCCTTACAGCGGGTGAGCAGTTCTTC	CASSYALTAGEQFF	TRBV6-5	TRBJ2-1	-	-